This T cell receptor beta chain was documented in a study of blood T cell repertoires in COVID-19. About the study: Sample material is recorded as cDNA or gDNA derived from T cells, B-cell-depleted T cells, or PBMCs.

Original analysis: Amplifying reference gene primers gave estimates of nucleated cell counts. The table came from immunoSEQ multiplex PCR; TCRdb's copy has only in-frame clones and leaves some out. V, J and clone size derive from that table, while D and trimming were established from the DNA sequence. The profile shows about 190,000 clones, 80% to 85% of them singletons. Germline values: CDR1 KGHSH, CDR2 LQKENI. This CDR3 comprises 17 residues. Trimming left V 4 bases short and J 10 bases short, with 23 bases between. This clone has a handful of counts. This clonotype originated in a woman between 40 and 55 years old with acute or convalescent COVID-19. The sample comprised peripheral blood. This chain connects TRBV18 to TRBJ1-6, with D possibly TRBD1 on 6 matching bases. As DNA, the CDR3 is TGTGCCAGCTCACTACAGGACAAGAGGCAGGGGAACTCACCCCTCCACTTT. It codes for CASSLQDKRQGNSPLHF.